The 12 T cell receptor beta chains given below trace back to one sample, sequenced in a study of shared clonotypes between healthy human individuals. Data came from immunoSEQ multiplex PCR; TCRdb stores just in-frame clones and leaves some out. This table holds roughly 2 million clones, approximately 96% found once. Sequenced input: naive CD4+ T cells sorted from blood. Subset defined: CD45RA+ positively selected. The source is a man aged 18 to 30 in good health.

V and J are TRBV11-3 and TRBJ2-3; D is ambiguous. Deletions cut 1 base from V and 3 bases from J, with 14 bases between. The V gene's germline CDR1 is SGHNT and CDR2 YENEEA. The CDR3 length is 16 residues. In DNA form, the CDR3 reads TGTGCCAGCAGCTTAGGCCAGGATCCCGGAACAGATACGCAGTATTTT. Protein product: CASSLGQDPGTDTQYF. Drawing the rest from reference TRBV11-3 and TRBJ2-3, the complete variable domain is EAGVVQSPRYKIIEKKQPVAFWCNPISGHNTLYWYLQNLGQGPELLIRYENEEAVDDSQLPKDRFSAERLKGVDSTLKIQPAELGDSAVYLCASSLGQDPGTDTQYFGPGTRLTVL.

V gene TRBV5-1 combines with J gene TRBJ1-2; 7 nucleotides align to TRBD1. The junction had 13 bases not matched to a gene; V was cut back by 3 bases and J by 8 bases. The V gene's germline CDR1 is SGHRS and CDR2 YFSETQ. There are 15 residues in the CDR3. The CDR3 here is CASSSRGTEMGGYTF. The CDR3 DNA follows: TGCGCCAGCAGCTCTAGAGGGACAGAGATGGGGGGCTACACCTTC. The variable domain in full, with the rest retrieved from reference TRBV5-1 and TRBJ1-2, is KAGVTQTPRYLIKTRGQQVTLSCSPISGHRSVSWYQQTPGQGLQFLFEYFSETQRNKGNFPGRFSGRQFSNSRSEMNVSTLELGDSALYLCASSSRGTEMGGYTFGSGTRLTVV.

The chain carries TRBV30 and TRBJ2-3, with TRBD1 as a possible D gene (6 bases). Trimming took 6 bases from V and 4 from J, leaving 20 bases between them. The V gene's germline CDR1 is GTSNPN and CDR2 SVGIG (reference sequence). CDR3 length: 15 residues. The CDR3 is CACTTGTRGPDTQYF. The DNA of the CDR3 is TGTGCCTGCACCACCGGGACAAGGGGTCCAGATACGCAGTATTTT.

This chain connects TRBV18 to TRBJ2-5; TRBD1 matches at 10 bases. The germline CDR1 and CDR2 sequences are KGHSH and LQKENI. The trim removed 3 bases at V and 2 bases at J, leaving 9 bases unmatched. The length of the CDR3 is 17 residues. CDR3 DNA: TGTGCCAGCTCACCTTTGTCCGGGACAGGGGTTCAAGAGACCCAGTACTTC. Its protein is CASSPLSGTGVQETQYF.

The V call is TRBV5-1, the J call TRBJ1-1, with D perhaps TRBD1 (6 bases). V lost 4 bases to trimming and J lost 4 bases, with 17 bases between them. Germline loops: CDR1 SGHRS, CDR2 YFSETQ. The CDR3 is 15 amino acids. The CDR3 DNA sequence: TGCGCCAGCAGCCCCAGCGAGGGGGTGGGCACTGAAGCTTTCTTT. This sequence encodes CASSPSEGVGTEAFF.

This chain connects TRBV28 to TRBJ2-2, with 9 bases identical to TRBD1. The CDR3 is 15 residues long. The trim removed 8 bases at V and 4 bases at J, leaving 8 bases unmatched. Germline lookup yields CDR1 MDHEN and CDR2 SYDVKM. The CDR3, as DNA: TGTGCCAGCCAGCTGGACAGGGGAACCACCGGGGAGCTGTTTTTT. This sequence encodes CASQLDRGTTGELFF.

This clone was seen once. The V gene is TRBV7-2, the J gene TRBJ2-7; D gene uncertain. This CDR3 is built from 14 residues. Trimming took off 5 bases at V and 0 bases at J, with 11 bases between the two ends. CDR1 is SGHTA, CDR2 FQGNSA, per germline. CDR3 nucleotide sequence: TGTGCCAGCAGCCCCACAATTTTCTCCTACGAGCAGTACTTC. It yields the protein CASSPTIFSYEQYF.

This chain links TRBV29-1 with TRBJ1-2; TRBD1 agrees at 10 bases. The CDR3 consists of 15 residues. The germline CDR1 and CDR2 sequences are SQVTM and ANQGSEA. V dropped 6 bases and J dropped 0; count of bases not matched to a gene: 7. DNA for the CDR3: TGCAGCGTCAGGGACAGGGGAGCCCCTAACTATGGCTACACCTTC. Residues: CSVRDRGAPNYGYTF.

The chain uses TRBV18 and TRBJ1-3; D gene uncertain. In germline, CDR1 is KGHSH, CDR2 LQKENI. V dropped 4 bases and J dropped 0 bases, with 13 bases sitting between them. This CDR3 has 16 residues. The CDR3 spells CASSLSRPFSGNTIYF. The CDR3 bases are TGTGCCAGCTCACTTTCCAGACCCTTCTCTGGAAACACCATATATTTT.

This clone was seen a few times. V gene TRBV5-1 combines with J gene TRBJ2-7; 12 nucleotides match TRBD2. This CDR3 contains 15 residues. Germline CDR1 is SGHRS and CDR2 is YFSETQ. V dropped 3 bases and J dropped 3; count of bases not matched to a gene: 4. CDR3 nucleotides: TGCGCCAGCAGCTCACTAGCGGGAGGTAGCTACGAGCAGTACTTC. Translating gives CASSSLAGGSYEQYF.

This chain joins TRBV6-6 and TRBJ2-3, with 11 bases matching TRBD2. Germline trimming cut 4 bases from V and 5 bases from J; bases unmatched to any gene: 2. CDR3 length: 14 amino acids. From germline, CDR1 is MNHNY and CDR2 SVGAGI (reference sequence). CDR3 coding DNA: TGTGCCAGCAGTTTTGGGACTAGCGGAGATACGCAGTATTTT. This sequence encodes CASSFGTSGDTQYF.

V is TRBV23-1 and J is TRBJ2-7; 7 bases match TRBD1. TRBV23-1 is an ORF, with its function uncertain. Trimming at V came to 0 bases and at J to 4 bases, leaving 9 bases not matched to a gene. This CDR3 region has 16 residues. Here the CDR3 reads CASSQSPTGLVYEQYF. The CDR3 DNA reads as TGCGCCAGCAGTCAATCCCCGACAGGGTTAGTGTACGAGCAGTACTTC.